This TCR beta chain appears in the sequencing data of a study of technical replicates of blood from several donors. In germline, CDR1 is SGHAT, CDR2 FQNNGV. Trimming stripped 0 bases from V and 1 base from J, with 10 bases between. The CDR3 has 15 residues. Some clones are missing from TCRdb's copy, which holds only in-frame ones; the method was immunoSEQ multiplex PCR. This repertoire shows approximately 69,000 clones, around 90% found once; its top ten account for approximately 4.6%. This receptor was identified in a human donor in good health. Some clones in this sample may be carry-over from other donors' samples. The rearrangement joins TRBV11-2 to TRBJ2-7; no reliable D call. The sequencing sample was made of PBMCs. DNA of the CDR3: TGTGCCAGCAGCTTAGACCTGTACGCGTCCTACGAGCAGTACTTC. This sequence encodes CASSLDLYASYEQYF.